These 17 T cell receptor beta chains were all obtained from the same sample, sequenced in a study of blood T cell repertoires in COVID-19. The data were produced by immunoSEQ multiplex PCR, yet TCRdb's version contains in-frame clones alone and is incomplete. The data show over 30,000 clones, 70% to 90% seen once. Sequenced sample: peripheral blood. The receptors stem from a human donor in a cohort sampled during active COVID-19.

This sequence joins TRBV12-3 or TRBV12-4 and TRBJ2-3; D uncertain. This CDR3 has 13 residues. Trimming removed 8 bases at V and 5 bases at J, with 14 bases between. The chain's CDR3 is CASRVTLRDTQYF. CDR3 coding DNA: TGTGCCAGCCGGGTAACTTTAAGAGATACGCAGTATTTT.

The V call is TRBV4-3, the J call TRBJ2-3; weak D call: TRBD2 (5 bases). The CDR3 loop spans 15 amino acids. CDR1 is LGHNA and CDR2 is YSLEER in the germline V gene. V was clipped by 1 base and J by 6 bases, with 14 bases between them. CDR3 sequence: CASSQVGIGGDTQYF. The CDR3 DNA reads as TGCGCCAGCAGCCAAGTTGGTATAGGAGGCGATACGCAGTATTTT.

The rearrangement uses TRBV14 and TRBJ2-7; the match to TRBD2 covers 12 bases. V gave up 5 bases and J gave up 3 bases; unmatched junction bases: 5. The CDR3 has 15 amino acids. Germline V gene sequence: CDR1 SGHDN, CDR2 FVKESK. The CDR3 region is CASSTWTSGNYEQYF. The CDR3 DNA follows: TGTGCCAGCAGCACCTGGACTAGCGGGAACTACGAGCAGTACTTC.

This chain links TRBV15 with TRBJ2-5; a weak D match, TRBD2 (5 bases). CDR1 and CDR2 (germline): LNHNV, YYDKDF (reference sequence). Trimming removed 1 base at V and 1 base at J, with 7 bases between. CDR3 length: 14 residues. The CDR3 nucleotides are TGTGCCACCAGCAGAGGCGGGTCCCAAGAGACCCAGTACTTC. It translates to CATSRGGSQETQYF. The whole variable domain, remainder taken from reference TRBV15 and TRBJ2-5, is DAMVIQNPRYQVTQFGKPVTLSCSQTLNHNVMYWYQQKSSQAPKLLFHYYDKDFNNEADTPDNFQSRRPNTSFCFLDIRSPGLGDTAMYLCATSRGGSQETQYFGPGTRLLVL.

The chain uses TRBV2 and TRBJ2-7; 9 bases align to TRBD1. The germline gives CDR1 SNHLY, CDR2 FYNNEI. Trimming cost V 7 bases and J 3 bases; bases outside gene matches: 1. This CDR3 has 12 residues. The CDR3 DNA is TGTGCCAGCAAGACAGGGGGCTACGAGCAGTACTTC. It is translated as CASKTGGYEQYF. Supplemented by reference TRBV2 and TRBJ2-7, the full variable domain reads EPEVTQTPSHQVTQMGQEVILRCVPISNHLYFYWYRQILGQKVEFLVSFYNNEISEKSEIFDDQFSVERPDGSNFTLKIRSTKLEDSAMYFCASKTGGYEQYFGPGTRLTVT.

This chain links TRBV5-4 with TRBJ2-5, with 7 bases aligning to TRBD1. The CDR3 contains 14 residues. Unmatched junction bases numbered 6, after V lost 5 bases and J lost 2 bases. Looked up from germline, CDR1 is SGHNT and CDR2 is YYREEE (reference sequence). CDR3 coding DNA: TGTGCCAGCAGAGACGGGACAGCTCAAGAGACCCAGTACTTC. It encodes CASRDGTAQETQYF. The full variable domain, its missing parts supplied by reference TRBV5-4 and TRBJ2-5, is ETGVTQSPTHLIKTRGQQVTLRCSSQSGHNTVSWYQQALGQGPQFIFQYYREEENGRGNFPPRFSGLQFPNYSSELNVNALELDDSALYLCASRDGTAQETQYFGPGTRLLVL.

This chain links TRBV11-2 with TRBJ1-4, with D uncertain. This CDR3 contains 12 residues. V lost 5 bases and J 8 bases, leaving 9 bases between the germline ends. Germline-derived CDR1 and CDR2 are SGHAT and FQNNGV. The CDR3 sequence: CASSTYSEKLFF. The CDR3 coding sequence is TGTGCCAGCAGCACCTACTCCGAAAAACTGTTTTTT.

CDR3 sequence (DNA): TGTGCCAGCAGCTTGGAGGGACAGCCCATACTCACCTTC. Translated: CASSLEGQPILTF. The gene calls are TRBV5-4 and TRBJ1-2; 7 nucleotides line up with TRBD1. Germline V CDR1 and CDR2: SGHNT, YYREEE (reference sequence). After removal of 0 bases from V and 13 bases from J, the junction contained 9 bases not matched to a gene. The CDR3 consists of 13 residues.

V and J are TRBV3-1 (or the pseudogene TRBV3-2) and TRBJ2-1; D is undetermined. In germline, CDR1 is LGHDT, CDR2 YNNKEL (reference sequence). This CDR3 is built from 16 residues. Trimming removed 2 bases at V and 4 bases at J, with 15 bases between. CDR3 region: CASSQYGFIGYNEQFF. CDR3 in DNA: TGTGCCAGCAGCCAATATGGTTTCATCGGGTACAATGAGCAGTTCTTC.

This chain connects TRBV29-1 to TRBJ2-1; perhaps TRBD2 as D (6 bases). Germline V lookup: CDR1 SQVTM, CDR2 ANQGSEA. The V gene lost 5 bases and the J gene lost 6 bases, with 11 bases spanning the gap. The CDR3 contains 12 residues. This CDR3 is CSVYLGGNEQFF. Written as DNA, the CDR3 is TGCAGCGTTTATCTGGGAGGCAATGAGCAGTTCTTC.

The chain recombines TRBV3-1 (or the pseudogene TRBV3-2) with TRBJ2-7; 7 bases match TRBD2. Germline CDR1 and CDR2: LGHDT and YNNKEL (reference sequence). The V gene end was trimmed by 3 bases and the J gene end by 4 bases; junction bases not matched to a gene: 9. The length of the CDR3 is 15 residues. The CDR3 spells CASSQLGAGLYEQYF. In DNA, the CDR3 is TGTGCCAGCAGCCAGTTGGGAGCGGGGCTTTACGAGCAGTACTTC.

CDR3 sequence: CASSSTGVTGELFF. The DNA for the CDR3 is TGTGCCAGCAGCTCGACAGGTGTTACCGGGGAGCTGTTTTTT. This chain connects TRBV7-2 to TRBJ2-2; tentative D call: TRBD1 (6 bases). V was clipped by 4 bases and J by 5 bases, with 11 bases between them. Looked up from germline, CDR1 is SGHTA and CDR2 is FQGNSA. The CDR3 extends over 14 amino acids.

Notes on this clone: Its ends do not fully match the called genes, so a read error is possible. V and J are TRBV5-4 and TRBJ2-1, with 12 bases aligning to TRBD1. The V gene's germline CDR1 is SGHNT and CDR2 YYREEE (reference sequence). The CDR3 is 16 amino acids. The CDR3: CASSTPGQGAGLGILF. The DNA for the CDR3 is TGTGCCAGCAGCACCCCGGGACAGGGGGCTGGACTGGGCATCCTCTTC.

The CDR3 reads CASSIGQGSYEQYF. CDR3 DNA sequence: TGCGCCAGCAGCATAGGACAGGGTTCCTACGAGCAGTACTTC. The chain joins TRBV5-1 to TRBJ2-7, with TRBD1 matching 8 bases. Germline lookup yields CDR1 SGHRS and CDR2 YFSETQ. V lost 4 bases, J lost 1 base, and 4 bases stayed unmatched. This CDR3 has 14 residues. Variable domain in full (rest from reference TRBV5-1 and TRBJ2-7): KAGVTQTPRYLIKTRGQQVTLSCSPISGHRSVSWYQQTPGQGLQFLFEYFSETQRNKGNFPGRFSGRQFSNSRSEMNVSTLELGDSALYLCASSIGQGSYEQYFGPGTRLTVT.

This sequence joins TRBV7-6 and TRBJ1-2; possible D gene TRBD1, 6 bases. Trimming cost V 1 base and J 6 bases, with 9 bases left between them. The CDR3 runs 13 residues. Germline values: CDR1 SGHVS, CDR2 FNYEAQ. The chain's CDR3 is CASSLGQGNGYTF. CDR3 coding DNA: TGTGCCAGCAGCTTAGGGCAGGGGAATGGCTACACCTTC.

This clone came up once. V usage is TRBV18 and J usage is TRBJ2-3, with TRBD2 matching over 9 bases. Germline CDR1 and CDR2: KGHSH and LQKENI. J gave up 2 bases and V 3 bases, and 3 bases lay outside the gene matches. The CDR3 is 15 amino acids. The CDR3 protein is CASSPLAGPTDTQYF. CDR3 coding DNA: TGTGCCAGCTCACCTCTAGCGGGGCCCACAGATACGCAGTATTTT.

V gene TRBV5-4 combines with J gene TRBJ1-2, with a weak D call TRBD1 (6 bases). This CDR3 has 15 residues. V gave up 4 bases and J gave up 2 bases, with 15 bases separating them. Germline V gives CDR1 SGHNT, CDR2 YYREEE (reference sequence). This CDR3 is CASSVDGGGNYGYTF. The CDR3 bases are TGTGCCAGCAGCGTGGACGGCGGGGGCAACTATGGCTACACCTTC.